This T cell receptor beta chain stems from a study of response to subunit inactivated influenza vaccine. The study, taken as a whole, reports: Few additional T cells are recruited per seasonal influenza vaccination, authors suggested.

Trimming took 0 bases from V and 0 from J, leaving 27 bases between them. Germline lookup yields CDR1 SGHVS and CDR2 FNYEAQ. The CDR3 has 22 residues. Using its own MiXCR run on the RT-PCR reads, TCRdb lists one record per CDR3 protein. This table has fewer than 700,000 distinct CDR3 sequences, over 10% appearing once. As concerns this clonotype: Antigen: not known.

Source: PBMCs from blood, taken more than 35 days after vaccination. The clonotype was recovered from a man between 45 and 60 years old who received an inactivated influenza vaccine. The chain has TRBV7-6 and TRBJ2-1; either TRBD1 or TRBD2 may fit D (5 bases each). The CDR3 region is CASSLAGAGGRPPLSSYNEQFF. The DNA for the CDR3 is TGTGCCAGCAGCTTAGCCGGGGCGGGCGGGCGGCCCCCCTTAAGCTCCTACAATGAGCAGTTCTTC.